These 25 T cell receptor beta chains originate from one sample sequenced in a study of cytomegalovirus exposure and HLA in healthy donors. With 60 Vbeta and 13 Jbeta primers, the PCR was carried out. Clones were read by immunoSEQ multiplex PCR, and TCRdb kept only the in-frame ones, dropping some. This sample contains 130,000 or so clones. Sample: PBMCs. The receptors here all came from a woman under 30 in good health and CMV-seronegative.

The rearrangement links TRBV4-2 to TRBJ1-3; TRBD1 agrees at 7 bases. From germline, CDR1 is LGHNA and CDR2 YNFKEQ. Losses at the gene ends were 6 bases for V and 0 bases for J; bases not matched to a gene: 2. CDR3 length: 14 residues. The CDR3 loop is CASRGTDSGNTIYF. Here the CDR3 DNA reads TGTGCCAGCAGGGGGACAGACTCTGGAAACACCATATATTTT.

The V call is TRBV27, the J call TRBJ2-1, with 7 bases aligning to TRBD2. Germline lookup yields CDR1 MNHEY and CDR2 SMNVEV (reference sequence). The CDR3 is made up of 14 amino acids. The trim removed 8 bases at V and 3 bases at J, leaving 7 bases unmatched. The CDR3 DNA reads TGTGCCAGCCGACGAGTAGCGGGCTACAATGAGCAGTTCTTC. It specifies CASRRVAGYNEQFF.

The genes are TRBV6-5 and TRBJ2-1, with TRBD1 matching 10 bases. The CDR3 consists of 13 residues. Looked up from germline, CDR1 is MNHEY and CDR2 is SVGAGI. With V trimmed by 5 bases and J by 7 bases, 2 bases remained unmatched. The CDR3 sequence is CASSGQGGNEQFF. For the CDR3, the DNA is TGTGCCAGCAGTGGACAGGGGGGAAATGAGCAGTTCTTC.

The chain combines TRBV28 with TRBJ1-1; possible D gene TRBD1, 5 bases. V was trimmed by 3 bases and J by 10 bases, leaving 12 bases between them. CDR3 length: 12 amino acids. Looked up from germline, CDR1 is MDHEN and CDR2 is SYDVKM. Here the CDR3 DNA reads TGTGCCAGCAGTTTGGGCAGGGCCTTAGCTTTCTTT. This sequence encodes CASSLGRALAFF.

The CDR3 reads CATSKPMGGQETQYF. The CDR3 DNA is TGTGCCACCAGCAAACCTATGGGGGGGCAAGAGACCCAGTACTTC. The chain is built from TRBV15 and TRBJ2-5, with 7 bases identical to TRBD2. The junction had 7 bases not matched to a gene; V was cut back by 4 bases and J by 2 bases. There are 15 residues in the CDR3. Germline CDR1 reads LNHNV; CDR2 reads YYDKDF (reference sequence).

The chain recombines TRBV29-1 with TRBJ1-2, with D possibly matching TRBD1 (5 bases). This CDR3 has 11 amino acids. Trimming removed 8 bases from V and 7 bases from J, with 14 bases in between. Germline V gene data show CDR1 as SQVTM and CDR2 as ANQGSEA. The CDR3 nucleotides read TGCAGCATCCGCAGGGATTCTGGCTACACCTTC. Encoded protein: CSIRRDSGYTF.

The V gene is TRBV4-1, the J gene TRBJ2-3, with D possibly being TRBD2 (6 bases). This CDR3 has 19 amino acids. V dropped 0 bases and J dropped 2 bases, with 21 bases sitting between them. The V gene's germline CDR1 is MGHRA and CDR2 YSYEKL. Here the CDR3 DNA reads TGCGCCAGCAGCCAAGAGGGGAACGGGGACTCGATATACACAGATACGCAGTATTTT. Translation gives CASSQEGNGDSIYTDTQYF.

This chain links TRBV11-3 with TRBJ2-1; TRBD2 aligns across 7 bases. Germline V lookup: CDR1 SGHNT, CDR2 YENEEA. CDR3 length: 16 residues. The trim removed 2 bases at V and 2 bases at J, leaving 6 bases unmatched. Here the CDR3 reads CASSLMAGVPYNEQFF. The CDR3 coding sequence is TGTGCCAGCAGCTTAATGGCGGGAGTGCCCTACAATGAGCAGTTCTTC.

This chain connects TRBV25-1 to TRBJ2-7; possible D gene TRBD1, 6 bases. Germline V gene sequence: CDR1 MGHDK, CDR2 SYGVNS. This CDR3 contains 13 residues. Trimming shortened V by 6 bases and J by 0 bases, and 9 bases separated the two germline ends. CDR3 region: CASRDSSSYEQYF. The CDR3 DNA is TGTGCCAGCAGGGACAGTTCCTCCTACGAGCAGTACTTC.

The DNA of the CDR3 is TGTGCCAGCAGCTCTCAACCGGGACTAGACTCTACGCAGTATTTT. Protein sequence: CASSSQPGLDSTQYF. This sequence joins TRBV7-2 and TRBJ2-3; 8 positions match TRBD2. Germline V gene data show CDR1 as SGHTA and CDR2 as FQGNSA. The CDR3 is 15 amino acids. V was pared by 4 bases and J by 8 bases, with 11 bases of the junction left unmatched.

DNA for the CDR3: TGTGCCAGCAGTTTATCGGTGGGCGGGAGTGGGGAGCAGTTCTTC. Translated, it gives CASSLSVGGSGEQFF. The chain links TRBV27 to TRBJ2-1, with 7 bases lining up with TRBD2. V shed 0 bases and J 10 bases; nucleotides not matched to a gene: 9. The CDR3 consists of 15 residues. Germline CDR1 MNHEY, CDR2 SMNVEV (reference sequence).

This sequence joins TRBV19 and TRBJ2-5; D gene uncertain. This CDR3 region has 13 residues. Germline V CDR1 and CDR2: LNHDA, SQIVND (reference sequence). V was trimmed by 5 bases and J by 0 bases, leaving 7 bases between them. The CDR3 DNA reads TGTGCCAGTAGTCACACGTACCAAGAGACCCAGTACTTC. Its translation: CASSHTYQETQYF. Full variable domain (remainder filled in from reference TRBV19 and TRBJ2-5): DGGITQSPKYLFRKEGQNVTLSCEQNLNHDAMYWYRQDPGQGLRLIYYSQIVNDFQKGDIAEGYSVSREKKESFPLTVTSAQKNPTAFYLCASSHTYQETQYFGPGTRLLVL.

CDR3 bases: TGTGCCAGCCAGGGGGTTAGCAATCAGCCCCAGCATTTT. Translating it yields CASQGVSNQPQHF. This chain uses TRBV28 with TRBJ1-5; 7 bases are a match to TRBD1. This CDR3 has 13 amino acids. CDR1 and CDR2 from the germline V gene are MDHEN and SYDVKM. Germline trimming cut 8 bases from V and 0 bases from J; bases unmatched to any gene: 1.

The chain uses TRBV7-2 and TRBJ1-4; maybe TRBD1 (5 bases). CDR1 is SGHTA and CDR2 is FQGNSA in the germline V gene. Trimming left V 0 bases short and J 3 bases short, with 8 bases between. This CDR3 region has 15 residues. CDR3 DNA sequence: TGTGCCAGCAGCTTAGCGGGGGGGTCTAATGAAAAACTGTTTTTT. Translating it yields CASSLAGGSNEKLFF.

The rearrangement uses TRBV6-1 and TRBJ2-3; D unresolved. Trimming removed 2 bases from V and 3 bases from J, with 12 bases in between. The CDR3 is 15 amino acids. Germline CDR1 is MNHNS and CDR2 is SASEGT. Written as DNA, the CDR3 is TGTGCCAGCAGTGAAAGTCGAGAGGATACAGATACGCAGTATTTT. Encoded protein: CASSESREDTDTQYF.

The V gene is TRBV7-9, the J gene TRBJ2-1; 8 bases agree with TRBD2. CDR1 is SEHNR and CDR2 is FQNEAQ in the germline V gene (reference sequence). The length of the CDR3 is 15 residues. The ends lost 1 base at V and 10 bases at J; junction bases unmatched: 9. CDR3 sequence (DNA): TGTGCCAGCAGCTTAGAGGAGCGGGAGAGACAGGAGCAGTTCTTC. Translating gives CASSLEERERQEQFF.

V and J are TRBV11-3 and TRBJ2-5; maybe TRBD1 (6 bases). Trimming stripped 5 bases from V and 7 bases from J, with 11 bases between. The CDR3 loop spans 12 amino acids. Germline CDR1 reads SGHNT; CDR2 reads YENEEA. The CDR3 nucleotides read TGTGCCAGCAGCCCTAGAGGGGGGACCCAGTACTTC. Its translation: CASSPRGGTQYF. The variable domain in full, with the rest retrieved from reference TRBV11-3 and TRBJ2-5, is EAGVVQSPRYKIIEKKQPVAFWCNPISGHNTLYWYLQNLGQGPELLIRYENEEAVDDSQLPKDRFSAERLKGVDSTLKIQPAELGDSAVYLCASSPRGGTQYFGPGTRLLVL.

The J gene is TRBJ1-5, the V gene TRBV19; 7 bases line up with TRBD1. J gave up 7 bases and V 5 bases, and 5 bases lay outside the gene matches. Germline CDR1 is LNHDA and CDR2 is SQIVND (reference sequence). This CDR3 comprises 13 residues. The CDR3 coding sequence is TGTGCCAGTAGTCCAGGGACAGACCAGCCCCAGCATTTT. Amino acids: CASSPGTDQPQHF.

J is TRBJ2-2 and V is TRBV10-3; 10 bases agree with TRBD1. The germline gives CDR1 ENHRY, CDR2 SYGVKD. The CDR3 length is 15 residues. V was clipped by 6 bases and J by 1 base; unmatched bases: 2. The CDR3 bases are TGTGCCATCAGCCGGGACAGGGGGAACACCGGGGAGCTGTTTTTT. Its translation is CAISRDRGNTGELFF.

J is TRBJ2-3 and V is TRBV9; 11 bases agree with TRBD2. This CDR3 is built from 16 residues. From germline, CDR1 is SGDLS and CDR2 YYNGEE. With V trimmed by 3 bases and J by 2 bases, 5 bases remained unmatched. CDR3 loop: CASSALTSGVTDTQYF. CDR3 bases: TGTGCCAGCAGCGCCCTGACTAGCGGGGTCACAGATACGCAGTATTTT.

This sequence joins TRBV30 and TRBJ2-7, with a possible D match to TRBD2 (6 bases). V shed 3 bases and J shed 4 bases, with 13 bases lying between them. The CDR3 has 13 residues. Germline-derived CDR1 and CDR2 are GTSNPN and SVGIG (reference sequence). CDR3 in DNA: TGTGCCTGGAGCAGGGACGGGGGATACGAGCAGTACGTC. This gives the protein CAWSRDGGYEQYV.

This chain joins TRBV30 and TRBJ1-2; the D gene is possibly TRBD1 (6 bases). Looked up from germline, CDR1 is GTSNPN and CDR2 is SVGIG (reference sequence). V dropped 3 bases and J dropped 7 bases, with 12 bases sitting between them. CDR3 size: 12 residues. The CDR3 spells CAWSRTRGGYTF. In DNA form, the CDR3 reads TGTGCCTGGAGCCGGACCAGGGGTGGCTACACCTTC.

The V gene is TRBV6-6, the J gene TRBJ2-7, with D perhaps matching TRBD2 (6 bases). This CDR3 contains 13 residues. CDR1 and CDR2 from the germline V gene are MNHNY and SVGAGI (reference sequence). The V end was cut by 10 bases, the J end by 0 bases, with 13 bases between. The CDR3 sequence: CATLGSVSYEQYV. The CDR3 nucleotides read TGTGCCACCCTCGGGAGTGTCTCCTACGAGCAGTACGTC.

The chain recombines TRBV29-1 with TRBJ2-1, with 7 bases that match TRBD1. CDR3 length: 13 residues. In germline, CDR1 is SQVTM, CDR2 ANQGSEA. The V gene end was trimmed by 6 bases and the J gene end by 8 bases; junction bases not matched to a gene: 10. The CDR3 nucleotides are TGCAGCGTCGAGGGGACAGTCGGGGATGAGCAGTTCTTC. The encoded protein is CSVEGTVGDEQFF.

This chain connects TRBV29-1 to TRBJ1-2, with 9 bases that match TRBD1. The V gene's germline CDR1 is SQVTM and CDR2 ANQGSEA. CDR3 size: 15 residues. V lost 5 bases, J lost 9 bases, and 16 bases stayed unmatched. DNA of the CDR3: TGCAGCGTTCGGGGGCCGGACAGGGGACAGCAACGCTACACCTTC. Translating it yields CSVRGPDRGQQRYTF. Combining the CDR3 with reference TRBV29-1 and TRBJ1-2 gives the whole variable domain SAVISQKPSRDICQRGTSLTIQCQVDSQVTMMFWYRQQPGQSLTLIATANQGSEATYESGFVIDKFPISRPNLTFSTLTVSNMSPEDSSIYLCSVRGPDRGQQRYTFGSGTRLTVV.